A selection of T cell receptor beta chains follows, all from one sample in a study of identical twins. MiXCR was run by TCRdb on the 5' RACE reads, yielding one entry per CDR3 protein. The profile shows hundreds of thousands of distinct CDR3 sequences, less than 25% of them singletons. These data also formed part of another study, on T cells expressing NK-cell markers.

The sample consisted of PBMCs. The receptors were gathered from a woman aged 18-30 years in good health. CDR3s include the opening cysteine and the closing phenylalanine or tryptophan. Each record gives: V gene, clone size, J gene, D gene, CDR3 DNA, CDR3 protein. D genes are given only for firm matches. Clone size is stated in some rows and not others, as once, few, many or a class when expanded.

TRBV27	NA	TRBJ2-7	TRBD1	TGTGCCAGCACGCTTAGGGGCCAATCAGGGGGCTACGAGCAGTACTTC	CASTLRGQSGGYEQYF
TRBV24-1	NA	TRBJ2-1	TRBD2	TGTGCCACCAGTGATTTAGGGACTAGCCGAAATGAGCAGTTCTTC	CATSDLGTSRNEQFF
TRBV13	NA	TRBJ2-5	TRBD2	TGTGCCAGCAGGCGTCGAGCGGGAGGGCTTGTGACCCAGTACTTC	CASRRRAGGLVTQYF
TRBV24-1	few	TRBJ2-1	TRBD2	TGTGCCACCAGTGGTGCAAGGGGGACTAGCGGGAGCCATGAGCAGTTCTTC	CATSGARGTSGSHEQFF
TRBV20-1	NA	TRBJ2-1	TRBD1	TGCAGTGCTAGACCCTCGACAGGGGGCAATGAGCAGTTCTTC	CSARPSTGGNEQFF
TRBV6-4	NA	TRBJ2-2	NA	TGTGCCAGCAGAAGGGACTCAACGAGCGGGGAGCTGTTTTTT	CASRRDSTSGELFF
TRBV5-1	few	TRBJ2-1	TRBD2	TGCGCCAGCAGCTTGGTGACTAGCGGGAACAATGAGCAGTTCTTC	CASSLVTSGNNEQFF
TRBV4-3	NA	TRBJ2-3	TRBD2	TGCGCCAGCAGCCACGGACTAGCGGGACTGACAGATACGCAGTATTTT	CASSHGLAGLTDTQYF
TRBV6-2/TRBV6-3	many	TRBJ2-1	TRBD2	TGTGCCAGCAGCTACCCCCCAGCTAGCGGGAGTAATGAGCAGTTCTTC	CASSYPPASGSNEQFF
TRBV5-6	NA	TRBJ2-5	NA	TGTGCCAGCAGCCCCACAAGGGGACTCCCCCAAGAGACCCAGTACTTC	CASSPTRGLPQETQYF
TRBV20-1	few	TRBJ1-2	NA	TGCAGTGCTTCCCAGCAGGGCTTGTACTATGGCTACACCTTC	CSASQQGLYYGYTF
TRBV10-3	many	TRBJ2-5	TRBD2	TGTGCCATCCGGGAGGAAAAGGGACAAGAGACCCAGTACTTC	CAIREEKGQETQYF
TRBV29-1	many	TRBJ1-2	NA	TGCAGCGGTAGTAGGGACTATGGCTACACCTTC	CSGSRDYGYTF
TRBV12-3/TRBV12-4	few	TRBJ1-4	NA	TGTGCCAGCAGTCCCCAGGGAGCAACTAATGAAAAACTGTTTTTT	CASSPQGATNEKLFF
TRBV6-5	few	TRBJ2-7	NA	TGTGCCAGCAGTTGGAGCCAACGGGGCTACGAGCAGTACTTC	CASSWSQRGYEQYF
TRBV5-8	many	TRBJ2-1	TRBD1	TGTGCCAGCAGCCGCAAAGGGACAGGCCCCTCTCATGAGCAGTTCTTC	CASSRKGTGPSHEQFF
TRBV2	few	TRBJ1-3	NA	TGTGCCAGCAGTGACCCCCGCGGGAGATTCTCTGGAAACACCATATATTTT	CASSDPRGRFSGNTIYF
TRBV7-9	NA	TRBJ2-6	NA	TGTGCCAGCAGCTTAGCAGGGACTGGGGCCAACGTCCTGACTTTC	CASSLAGTGANVLTF
TRBV5-1	NA	TRBJ2-3	NA	TGCGCCAGCAGCTTACCCTTACCTTCGGGCCTGGGAAGCAATACGCAGTATTTT	CASSLPLPSGLGSNTQYF
TRBV27	few	TRBJ1-4	NA	TGTGCCAGCAGTTTGGGCGGGAGGAGCCAGGAAAAACTGTTTTTT	CASSLGGRSQEKLFF
TRBV7-2	NA	TRBJ2-2	TRBD2	TGTGCCAGCAGCCGGAGCGGGAGGGCCCTCGGGACCGGGGAGCTGTTTTTT	CASSRSGRALGTGELFF
TRBV12-3/TRBV12-4	many	TRBJ1-1	NA	TGTGCCAGCAGTTTCGGCAGGGCTGAAGCTTTCTTT	CASSFGRAEAFF
TRBV12-3/TRBV12-4	NA	TRBJ2-1	NA	TGTGCCAGCAGTTTGGTCCGCTTGAGCTCCTACAATGAGCAGTTCTTC	CASSLVRLSSYNEQFF
TRBV5-1	NA	TRBJ2-1	NA	TGCGCCAGCAGAGGCAGTATAAACTCCTACAATGAGCAGTTCTTC	CASRGSINSYNEQFF
TRBV7-2	NA	TRBJ2-1	TRBD1	TGTGCCAGCAGCCGCCCGACCGGGACAGACTACAATGAGCAGTTCTTC	CASSRPTGTDYNEQFF
TRBV29-1	few	TRBJ2-5	NA	TGCAGCGTCCTTATCGACAGACTGCAAGAGACCCAGTACTTC	CSVLIDRLQETQYF
TRBV9	few	TRBJ1-2	NA	TGTGCCAGCAGCGTAAGTCGGAGCCATAACTATGGCTACACCTTC	CASSVSRSHNYGYTF
TRBV9	few	TRBJ2-2	TRBD1	TGTGCCAGCAGCCAAACAGGGGGCACCGGGGAGCTGTTTTTT	CASSQTGGTGELFF
TRBV4-3	many	TRBJ2-1	TRBD2	TGCGCCAGCAGCCAAGGTAGCGGGAGCGACTACAATGAGCAGTTCTTC	CASSQGSGSDYNEQFF
TRBV12-3/TRBV12-4	few	TRBJ2-1	TRBD1	TGTGCCAGCAGATTAGACAGGGTACTTTACAATGAGCAGTTCTTC	CASRLDRVLYNEQFF
TRBV12-3/TRBV12-4	NA	TRBJ1-1	NA	TGTGCCAGCAGCTCCTCCCGGGTATCTGAAGCTTTCTTT	CASSSSRVSEAFF
TRBV7-9	NA	TRBJ2-7	TRBD1	TGTGCCAGCAGCTTATGGGACAGGAGCTCCTACGAGCAGTACTTC	CASSLWDRSSYEQYF
TRBV20-1	NA	TRBJ2-1	TRBD2	TGCAGTGCTAGAGATATGGGCAGCGGGGGGACACACAATGAGCAGTTCTTC	CSARDMGSGGTHNEQFF
TRBV20-1	few	TRBJ2-1	NA	TGCAGTGCCTTGTCCGGTAGTGGGGGAGACAATGAGCAGTTCTTC	CSALSGSGGDNEQFF
TRBV12-3/TRBV12-4	many	TRBJ2-1	TRBD1	TGTGCCAGCAGTTTTCGAGGGACAGGGGGCAATGAGCAGTTCTTC	CASSFRGTGGNEQFF
TRBV12-3/TRBV12-4	many	TRBJ1-2	NA	TGTGCCAGCAGGGGCGATGGCTACACCTTC	CASRGDGYTF
TRBV12-3/TRBV12-4	few	TRBJ2-7	NA	TGTGCCAGCGGGTTGGAGTCCGGCGAGCAGTACTTC	CASGLESGEQYF
TRBV4-1	once	TRBJ2-1	NA	TGCGCCAGCAGCCCGTTGAGCGAGAACTACAATGAGCAGTTCTTC	CASSPLSENYNEQFF
TRBV29-1	many	TRBJ2-5	NA	TGCAGCCTATCTCAAACAGGAGGGGAGACCCAGTACTTC	CSLSQTGGETQYF
TRBV15	few	TRBJ2-7	NA	TGTGCCACCAGCTATCAACAAGGCTACGAGCAGTACTTC	CATSYQQGYEQYF
TRBV4-1	NA	TRBJ2-3	TRBD2	TGCGCCAGCAGCCCGTCTAGCGGGGGGCGACTTACGCAGTATTTT	CASSPSSGGRLTQYF
TRBV24-1	few	TRBJ2-3	NA	TGTGCCACCAGTGATCGGTCAGCGATCGCCACGCAGTATTTT	CATSDRSAIATQYF
TRBV20-1	few	TRBJ2-7	NA	TGCAGTGCTAGCCCCACAGGGAACCCCTACGAGCAGTACTTC	CSASPTGNPYEQYF
TRBV29-1	NA	TRBJ1-1	NA	TGCAGCGTTGCGCAGAGAATGAACACTGAAGCTTTCTTT	CSVAQRMNTEAFF
TRBV7-6	NA	TRBJ2-2	TRBD2	TGTGCCAGCAGCCCCGGTGCCGATAGCGGGGAGGTCGGGGAGCTGTTTTTT	CASSPGADSGEVGELFF